The present TCR beta chain was sequenced within a study of blood T cell repertoires in COVID-19. Study overall: PBMCs, B-cell-depleted T cells, or T cells were the source of the cDNA or gDNA that made up the material.

Profiling relied on immunoSEQ multiplex PCR, and the TCRdb table lists in-frame clones only, not all of them. The sample comprises roughly 70,000 clones, around nine tenths of which are singletons, and 1.4% to 1.5% rests with the top ten. The CDR3 is 15 residues long. Germline V gene data show CDR1 as SGHRS and CDR2 as YFSETQ. The ends lost 4 bases at V and 3 bases at J; junction bases unmatched: 9. The sequenced sample consisted of peripheral blood. This sequence originates from a man over 45 with acute or convalescent COVID-19. J is TRBJ2-7 and V is TRBV5-1, with 8 nucleotides matching TRBD1. The CDR3 coding sequence is TGCGCCAGCAGCCTCCAACCTGACAGGGGCTACGAGCAGTACTTC. Translating it yields CASSLQPDRGYEQYF.